This passage covers 8 T cell receptor beta chains from one sample sequenced in a study of blood T cell repertoires in COVID-19. Produced via immunoSEQ multiplex PCR; TCRdb's table is partial and in-frame only. The repertoire includes fewer than 250,000 clones, around 85% of them detected once, and approximately 0.7% sits in the top ten. The specimen sequenced was peripheral blood. The receptors derive from a man aged 35 to 55 with acute or convalescent COVID-19.

The DNA of the CDR3 is TGTGCCTGGAACAGGGGTTTGGAAAACATTCAGTACTTC. As protein: CAWNRGLENIQYF. The rearrangement joins TRBV30 to TRBJ2-4, with 7 bases lining up with TRBD1. Trimming took 4 bases from V and 5 from J; bases not matched to a gene: 5. The CDR3 runs to 13 residues. From germline, CDR1 is GTSNPN and CDR2 SVGIG (reference sequence).

The rearrangement links TRBV6-6 to TRBJ1-5; a possible D gene is TRBD1 (5 bases). V shed 2 bases and J shed 2 bases, with 10 bases lying between them. CDR3 length: 15 amino acids. Germline CDR1 and CDR2: MNHNY and SVGAGI (reference sequence). The CDR3 here is CASSYAGGGNQPQHF. The CDR3 bases are TGTGCCAGCAGTTACGCGGGGGGTGGCAATCAGCCCCAGCATTTT.

The sample holds a few counts of this clone. The chain combines TRBV11-2 with TRBJ1-3, with 9 bases that match TRBD1. Germline assignment: CDR1 SGHAT and CDR2 FQNNGV. V shed 4 bases and J 0 bases; nucleotides not matched to a gene: 7. The CDR3 has 17 residues. CDR3 region: CASSYGTGPSSGNTIYF. The DNA of the CDR3 is TGTGCCAGCAGCTACGGGACAGGGCCTAGCTCTGGAAACACCATATATTTT.

The genes are TRBV27 and TRBJ2-5; TRBD2 matches at 7 bases. This CDR3 has 18 amino acids. Trimming cost V 2 bases and J 1 base; bases outside gene matches: 13. Germline CDR1 reads MNHEY; CDR2 reads SMNVEV (reference sequence). CDR3 amino acids: CASSLRSGWTGTQETQYF. CDR3 DNA sequence: TGTGCCAGCAGTTTACGTAGCGGGTGGACCGGGACCCAAGAGACCCAGTACTTC.

The chain couples TRBV19 to TRBJ1-5, with a possible D match to TRBD1 (6 bases). In germline, CDR1 is LNHDA, CDR2 SQIVND (reference sequence). Trimming took 5 bases from V and 9 from J, leaving 17 bases between them. The CDR3 loop spans 14 amino acids. The CDR3: CASSHRDTSGPQHF. CDR3 bases: TGTGCCAGTAGTCACCGGGACACCTCCGGGCCCCAGCATTTT.

The J gene is TRBJ2-5, the V gene TRBV6-5, with 11 bases fitting TRBD2. The CDR3 length is 15 residues. CDR1 and CDR2 (germline): MNHEY, SVGAGI. V lost 4 bases and J lost 4; bases outside the gene matches: 5. CDR3: CASSSDGLAGETQYF. The DNA for the CDR3 is TGTGCCAGCAGTTCCGATGGACTAGCGGGAGAGACCCAGTACTTC.

The genes are TRBV5-1 and TRBJ2-6, with TRBD1 matching 8 bases. Germline CDR1 and CDR2: SGHRS and YFSETQ. This CDR3 spans 16 amino acids. V was pared by 7 bases and J by 4 bases, with 10 bases of the junction left unmatched. CDR3 sequence reads: CASSQTGVRGANVLTF. The CDR3 coding sequence is TGCGCCAGCTCACAGACAGGGGTAAGGGGGGCCAACGTCCTGACTTTC. The variable domain in full, with the rest retrieved from reference TRBV5-1 and TRBJ2-6, is KAGVTQTPRYLIKTRGQQVTLSCSPISGHRSVSWYQQTPGQGLQFLFEYFSETQRNKGNFPGRFSGRQFSNSRSEMNVSTLELGDSALYLCASSQTGVRGANVLTFGAGSRLTVL.

The V call is TRBV6-5, the J call TRBJ1-2; 7 nucleotides agree with TRBD1. V shed 2 bases and J 4 bases; nucleotides not matched to a gene: 1. The CDR3 covers 13 residues. The germline CDR1 and CDR2 sequences are MNHEY and SVGAGI. The CDR3 reads CASSYQGVYGYTF. The CDR3 DNA reads as TGTGCCAGCAGTTACCAGGGGGTCTATGGCTACACCTTC.